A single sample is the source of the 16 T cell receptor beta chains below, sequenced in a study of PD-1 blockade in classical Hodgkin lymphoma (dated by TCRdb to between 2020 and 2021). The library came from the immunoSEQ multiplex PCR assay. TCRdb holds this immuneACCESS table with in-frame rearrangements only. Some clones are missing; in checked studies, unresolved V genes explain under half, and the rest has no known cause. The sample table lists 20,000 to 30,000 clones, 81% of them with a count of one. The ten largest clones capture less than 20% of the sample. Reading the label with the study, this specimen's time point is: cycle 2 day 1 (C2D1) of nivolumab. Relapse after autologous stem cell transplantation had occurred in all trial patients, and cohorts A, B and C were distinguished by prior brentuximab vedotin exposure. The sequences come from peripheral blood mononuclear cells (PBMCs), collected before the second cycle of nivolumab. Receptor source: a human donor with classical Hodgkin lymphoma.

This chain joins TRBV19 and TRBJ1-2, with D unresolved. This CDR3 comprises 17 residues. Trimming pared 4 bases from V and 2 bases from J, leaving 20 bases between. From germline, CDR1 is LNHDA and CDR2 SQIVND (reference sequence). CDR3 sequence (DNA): TGTGCCAGTAGTACCATGATAAGGAACCGCTTGAACTATGGCTACACCTTC. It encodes CASSTMIRNRLNYGYTF.

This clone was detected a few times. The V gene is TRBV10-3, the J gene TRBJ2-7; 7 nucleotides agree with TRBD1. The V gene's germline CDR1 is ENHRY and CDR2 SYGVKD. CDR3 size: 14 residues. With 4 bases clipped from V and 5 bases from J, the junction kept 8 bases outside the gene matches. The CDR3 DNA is TGTGCCATCAGTGGACAACAGGGGCGGAACGAGCAGTACTTC. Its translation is CAISGQQGRNEQYF.

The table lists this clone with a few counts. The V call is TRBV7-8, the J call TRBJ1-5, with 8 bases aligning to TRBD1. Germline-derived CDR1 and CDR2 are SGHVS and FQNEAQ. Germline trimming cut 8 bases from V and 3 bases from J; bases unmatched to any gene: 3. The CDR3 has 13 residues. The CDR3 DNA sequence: TGTGCCAGCGCGACAGGGGTCAATCAGCCCCAGCATTTT. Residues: CASATGVNQPQHF.

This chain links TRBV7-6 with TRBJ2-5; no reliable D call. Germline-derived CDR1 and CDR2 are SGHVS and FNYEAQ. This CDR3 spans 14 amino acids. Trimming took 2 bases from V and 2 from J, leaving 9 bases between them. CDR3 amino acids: CASSLSGIQETQYF. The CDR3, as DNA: TGTGCCAGCAGCTTATCTGGGATACAAGAGACCCAGTACTTC.

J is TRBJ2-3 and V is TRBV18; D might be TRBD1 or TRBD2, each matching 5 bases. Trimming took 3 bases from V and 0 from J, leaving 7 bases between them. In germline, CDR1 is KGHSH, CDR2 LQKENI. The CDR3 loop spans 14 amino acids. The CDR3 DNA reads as TGTGCCAGCTCACCCGGGGCAAGCACAGATACGCAGTATTTT. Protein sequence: CASSPGASTDTQYF.

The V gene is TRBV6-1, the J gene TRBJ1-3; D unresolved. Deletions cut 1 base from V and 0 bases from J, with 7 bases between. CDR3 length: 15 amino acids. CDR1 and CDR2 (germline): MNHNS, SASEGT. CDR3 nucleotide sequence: TGTGCCAGCAGTGAAGAGGAGGGCTCTGGAAACACCATATATTTT. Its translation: CASSEEEGSGNTIYF.

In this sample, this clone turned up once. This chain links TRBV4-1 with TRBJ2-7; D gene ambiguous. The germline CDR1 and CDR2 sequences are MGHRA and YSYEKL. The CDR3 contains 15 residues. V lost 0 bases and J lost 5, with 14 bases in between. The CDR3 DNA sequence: TGCGCCAGCAGCCAAGATCCGGGCCTTGAGGACGAGCAGTACTTC. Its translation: CASSQDPGLEDEQYF.

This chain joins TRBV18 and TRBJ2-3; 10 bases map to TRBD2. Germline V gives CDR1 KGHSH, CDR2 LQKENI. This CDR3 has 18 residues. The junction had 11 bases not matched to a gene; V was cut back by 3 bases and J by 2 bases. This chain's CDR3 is CASSPRASGSLTTDTQYF. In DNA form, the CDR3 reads TGTGCCAGCTCACCCCGGGCTAGCGGGAGCCTAACCACAGATACGCAGTATTTT.

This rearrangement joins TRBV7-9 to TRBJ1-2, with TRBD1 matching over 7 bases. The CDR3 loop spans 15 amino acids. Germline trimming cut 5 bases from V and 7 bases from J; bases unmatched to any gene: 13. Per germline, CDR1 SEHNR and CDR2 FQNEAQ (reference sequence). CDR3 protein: CASSPPRLGQSGYTF. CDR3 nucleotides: TGTGCCAGCAGCCCTCCGCGCCTGGGACAGAGTGGCTACACCTTC.

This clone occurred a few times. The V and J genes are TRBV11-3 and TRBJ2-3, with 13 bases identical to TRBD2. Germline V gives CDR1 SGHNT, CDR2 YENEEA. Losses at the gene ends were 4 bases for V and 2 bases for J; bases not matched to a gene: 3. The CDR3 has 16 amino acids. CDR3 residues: CASSSTSGGYTDTQYF. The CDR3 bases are TGTGCCAGCAGCTCGACTAGCGGGGGGTACACAGATACGCAGTATTTT. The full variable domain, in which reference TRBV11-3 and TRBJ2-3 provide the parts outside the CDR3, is EAGVVQSPRYKIIEKKQPVAFWCNPISGHNTLYWYLQNLGQGPELLIRYENEEAVDDSQLPKDRFSAERLKGVDSTLKIQPAELGDSAVYLCASSSTSGGYTDTQYFGPGTRLTVL.

The CDR3 region has the DNA TGTGCCAGCAGACCCGGGACAGGGGTTCCTGAAGCTTTCTTT. Its translation: CASRPGTGVPEAFF. The chain couples TRBV6-1 to TRBJ1-1, with 10 bases identical to TRBD1. The CDR3 contains 14 residues. Germline assignment: CDR1 MNHNS and CDR2 SASEGT. The V gene end was trimmed by 6 bases and the J gene end by 6 bases; junction bases not matched to a gene: 7.

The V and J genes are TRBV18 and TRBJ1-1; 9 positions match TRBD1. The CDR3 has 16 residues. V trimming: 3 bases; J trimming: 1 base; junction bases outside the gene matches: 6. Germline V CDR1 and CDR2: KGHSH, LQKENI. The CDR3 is CASSPARQGGNTEAFF. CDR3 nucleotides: TGTGCCAGCTCACCGGCGAGACAGGGGGGGAACACTGAAGCTTTCTTT.

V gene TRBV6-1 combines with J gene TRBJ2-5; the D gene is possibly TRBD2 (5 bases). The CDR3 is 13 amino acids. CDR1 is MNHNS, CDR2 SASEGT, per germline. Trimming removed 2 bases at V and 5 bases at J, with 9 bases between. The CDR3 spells CASSESSSETQYF. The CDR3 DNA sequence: TGTGCCAGCAGTGAATCTAGCTCCGAGACCCAGTACTTC.

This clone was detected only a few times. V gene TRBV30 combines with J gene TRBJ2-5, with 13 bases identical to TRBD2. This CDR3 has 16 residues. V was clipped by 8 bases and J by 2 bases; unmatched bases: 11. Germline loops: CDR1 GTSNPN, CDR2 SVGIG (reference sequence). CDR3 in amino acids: CATSLAGGIGQETQYF. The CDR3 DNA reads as TGTGCCACTTCACTAGCGGGAGGGATCGGGCAAGAGACCCAGTACTTC.

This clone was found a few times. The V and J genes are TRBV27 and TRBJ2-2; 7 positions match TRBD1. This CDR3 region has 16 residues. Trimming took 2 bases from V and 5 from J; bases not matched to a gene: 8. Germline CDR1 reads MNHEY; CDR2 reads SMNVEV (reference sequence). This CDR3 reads CASSLLTGQGTGELFF. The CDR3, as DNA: TGTGCCAGCAGTTTACTGACAGGGCAAGGAACCGGGGAGCTGTTTTTT.

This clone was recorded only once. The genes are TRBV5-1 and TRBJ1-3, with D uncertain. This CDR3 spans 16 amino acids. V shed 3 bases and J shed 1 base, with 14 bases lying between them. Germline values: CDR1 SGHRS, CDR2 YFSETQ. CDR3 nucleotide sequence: TGCGCCAGCAGCTCAACCCAGGTGAATTCTGGAAACACCATATATTTT. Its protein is CASSSTQVNSGNTIYF.